This entry lists 3 T cell receptor beta chains sequenced from one sample in a study of cytomegalovirus exposure and HLA in healthy donors. 13 Jbeta primers and 60 Vbeta primers were used for the PCR. Produced via immunoSEQ multiplex PCR; TCRdb's table is partial and in-frame only. The repertoire consists of about 120,000 clones, with 55% to 65% occurring once and the leading ten covering approximately 11%. Sequencing was carried out using PBMCs. The receptors were gathered from a man aged 35 to 55 in good health and CMV-seropositive.

V is TRBV28 and J is TRBJ1-3; 11 bases line up with TRBD1. The CDR3 is 14 residues long. CDR1 and CDR2 (germline): MDHEN, SYDVKM. V shed 10 bases and J 6 bases; nucleotides not matched to a gene: 8. Here the CDR3 reads CATGPGQGENTIYF. The CDR3 DNA follows: TGTGCCACCGGACCGGGACAGGGGGAAAACACCATATATTTT.

This chain links TRBV6-5 with TRBJ1-2; possibly TRBD1 for D (6 bases). The germline CDR1 and CDR2 sequences are MNHEY and SVGAGI. The CDR3 has 14 amino acids. Trimming shortened V by 5 bases and J by 9 bases, and 19 bases separated the two germline ends. The CDR3 reads CASSDQGSPRSYTF. The CDR3 bases are TGTGCCAGCAGTGACCAGGGGTCCCCAAGGAGCTACACCTTC.

The chain joins TRBV7-9 to TRBJ2-7; D unclear. Germline V gives CDR1 SEHNR, CDR2 FQNEAQ (reference sequence). Deletions cut 2 bases from V and 5 bases from J, with 7 bases between. CDR3 length: 12 residues. The CDR3 is CASSLTYHEQYF. CDR3 nucleotide sequence: TGTGCCAGCAGCTTAACATACCACGAGCAGTACTTC.